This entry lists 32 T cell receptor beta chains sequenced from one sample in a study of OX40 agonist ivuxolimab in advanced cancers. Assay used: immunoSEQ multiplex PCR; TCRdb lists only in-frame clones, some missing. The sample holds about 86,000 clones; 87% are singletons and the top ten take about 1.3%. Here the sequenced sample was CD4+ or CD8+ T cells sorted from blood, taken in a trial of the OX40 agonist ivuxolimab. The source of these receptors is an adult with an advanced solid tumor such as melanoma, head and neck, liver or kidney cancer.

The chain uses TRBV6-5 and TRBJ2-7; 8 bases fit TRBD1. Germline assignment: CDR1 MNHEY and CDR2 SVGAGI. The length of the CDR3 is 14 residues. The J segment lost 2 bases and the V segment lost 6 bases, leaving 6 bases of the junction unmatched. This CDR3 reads CASREQGVPYEQYF. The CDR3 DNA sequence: TGTGCCAGCAGGGAACAGGGGGTGCCCTACGAGCAGTACTTC.

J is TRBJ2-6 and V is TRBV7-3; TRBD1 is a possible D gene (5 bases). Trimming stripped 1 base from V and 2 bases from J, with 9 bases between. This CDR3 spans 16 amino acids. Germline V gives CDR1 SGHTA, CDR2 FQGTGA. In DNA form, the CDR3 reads TGTGCCAGCAGCTTAATTTTAGGGGCTGGGGCCAACGTCCTGACTTTC. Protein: CASSLILGAGANVLTF.

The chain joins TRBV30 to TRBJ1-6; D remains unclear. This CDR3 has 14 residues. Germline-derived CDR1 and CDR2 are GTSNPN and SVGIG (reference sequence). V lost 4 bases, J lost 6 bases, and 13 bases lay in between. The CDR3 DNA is TGTGCCTGGACCGAGGGAGGCGGTAATTCACCCCTCCACTTT. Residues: CAWTEGGGNSPLHF.

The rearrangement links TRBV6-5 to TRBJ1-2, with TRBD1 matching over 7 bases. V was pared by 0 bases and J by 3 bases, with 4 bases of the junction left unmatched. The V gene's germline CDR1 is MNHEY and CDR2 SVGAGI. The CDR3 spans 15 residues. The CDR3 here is CASSYSGQVDYGYTF. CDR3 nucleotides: TGTGCCAGCAGTTACTCAGGACAGGTTGACTATGGCTACACCTTC.

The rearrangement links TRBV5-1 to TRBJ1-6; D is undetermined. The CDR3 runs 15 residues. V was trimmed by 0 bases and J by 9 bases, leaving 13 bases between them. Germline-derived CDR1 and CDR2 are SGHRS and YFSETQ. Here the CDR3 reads CASSLELVDSSPLHF. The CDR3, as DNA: TGCGCCAGCAGCTTGGAATTGGTTGATAGTTCACCCCTCCACTTT.

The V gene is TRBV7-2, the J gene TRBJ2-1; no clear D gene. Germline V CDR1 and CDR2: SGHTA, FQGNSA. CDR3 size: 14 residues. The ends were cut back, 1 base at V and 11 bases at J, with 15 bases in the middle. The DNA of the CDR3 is TGTGCCAGCAGCTTAGTGCCGTCTAAAACAAAGCAGTTCTTC. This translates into CASSLVPSKTKQFF.

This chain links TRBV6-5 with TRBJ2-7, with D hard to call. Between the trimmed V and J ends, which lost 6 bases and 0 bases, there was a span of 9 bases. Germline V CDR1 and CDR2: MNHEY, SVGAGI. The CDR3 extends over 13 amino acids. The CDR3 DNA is TGTGCCAGCAGGAGACTCGACTCCTACGAGCAGTACTTC. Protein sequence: CASRRLDSYEQYF.

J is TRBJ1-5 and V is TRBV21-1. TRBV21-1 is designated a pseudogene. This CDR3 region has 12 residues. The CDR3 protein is CASSKNAQPQHF. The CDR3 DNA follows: TGTGCCAGCAGCAAAAATGCCCAGCCCCAGCATTTT.

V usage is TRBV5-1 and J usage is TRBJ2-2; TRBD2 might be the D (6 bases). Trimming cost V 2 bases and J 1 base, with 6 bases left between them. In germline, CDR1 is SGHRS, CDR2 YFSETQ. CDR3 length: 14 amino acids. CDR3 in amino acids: CASSFSGNTGELFF. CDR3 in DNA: TGCGCCAGCAGCTTTAGCGGGAACACCGGGGAGCTGTTTTTT. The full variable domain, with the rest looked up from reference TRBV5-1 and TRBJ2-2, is KAGVTQTPRYLIKTRGQQVTLSCSPISGHRSVSWYQQTPGQGLQFLFEYFSETQRNKGNFPGRFSGRQFSNSRSEMNVSTLELGDSALYLCASSFSGNTGELFFGEGSRLTVL.

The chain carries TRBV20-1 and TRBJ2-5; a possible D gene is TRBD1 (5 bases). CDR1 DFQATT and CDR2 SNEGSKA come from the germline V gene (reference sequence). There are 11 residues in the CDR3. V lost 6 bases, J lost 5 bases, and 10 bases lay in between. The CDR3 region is CSAHKGETQYF. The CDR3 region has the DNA TGCAGTGCACACAAGGGGGAGACCCAGTACTTC.

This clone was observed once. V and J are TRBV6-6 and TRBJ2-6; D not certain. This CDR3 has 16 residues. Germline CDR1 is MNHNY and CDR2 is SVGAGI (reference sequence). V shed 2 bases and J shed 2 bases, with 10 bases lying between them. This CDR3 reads CASSYRRVAGANVLTF. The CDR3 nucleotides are TGTGCCAGCAGTTACAGGCGAGTCGCTGGGGCCAACGTCCTGACTTTC.

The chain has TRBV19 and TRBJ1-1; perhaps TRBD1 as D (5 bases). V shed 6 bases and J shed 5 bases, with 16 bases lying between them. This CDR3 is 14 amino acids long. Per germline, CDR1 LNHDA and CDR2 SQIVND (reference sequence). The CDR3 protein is CASRVDSGTTEAFF. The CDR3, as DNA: TGTGCCAGTAGGGTAGACAGCGGAACGACTGAAGCTTTCTTT.

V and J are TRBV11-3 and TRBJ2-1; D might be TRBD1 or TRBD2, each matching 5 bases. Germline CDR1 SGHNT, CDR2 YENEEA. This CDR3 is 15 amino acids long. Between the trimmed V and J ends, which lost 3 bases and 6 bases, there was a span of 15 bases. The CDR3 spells CASSLGPGSPNEQFF. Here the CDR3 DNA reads TGTGCCAGCAGCTTGGGACCAGGCTCGCCCAATGAGCAGTTCTTC.

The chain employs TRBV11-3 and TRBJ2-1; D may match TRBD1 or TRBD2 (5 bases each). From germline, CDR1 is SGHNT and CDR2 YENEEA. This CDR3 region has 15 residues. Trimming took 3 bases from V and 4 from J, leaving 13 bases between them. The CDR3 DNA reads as TGTGCCAGCAGCTTGACGGGGCGATCTTACAATGAGCAGTTCTTC. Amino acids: CASSLTGRSYNEQFF.

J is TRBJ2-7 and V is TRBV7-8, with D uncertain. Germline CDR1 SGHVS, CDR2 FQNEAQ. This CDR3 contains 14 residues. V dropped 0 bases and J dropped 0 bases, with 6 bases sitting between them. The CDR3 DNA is TGTGCCAGCAGCTTAGCGATTGACTCCTACGAGCAGTACTTC. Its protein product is CASSLAIDSYEQYF.

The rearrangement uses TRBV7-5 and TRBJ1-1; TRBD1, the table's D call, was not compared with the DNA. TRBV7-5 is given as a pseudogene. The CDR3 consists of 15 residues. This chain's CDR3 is CARSLGAGSNTEAFF. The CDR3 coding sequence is TGTGCCAGAAGCTTAGGGGCAGGGTCTAACACTGAAGCTTTCTTT.

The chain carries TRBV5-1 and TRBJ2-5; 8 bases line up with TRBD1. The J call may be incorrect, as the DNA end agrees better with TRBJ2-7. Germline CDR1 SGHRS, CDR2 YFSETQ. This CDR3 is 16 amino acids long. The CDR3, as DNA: TGCGCCAGCAGCTTGGTCCGGCAGGGGGCGGGAAACGAGCAGTACTTC. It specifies CASSLVRQGAGNEQYF.

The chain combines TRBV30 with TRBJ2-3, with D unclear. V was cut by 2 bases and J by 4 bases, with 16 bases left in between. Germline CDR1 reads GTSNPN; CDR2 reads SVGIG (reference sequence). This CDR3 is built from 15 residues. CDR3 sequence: CAWSSSNRPSDTQYF. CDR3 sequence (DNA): TGTGCCTGGAGTAGTAGTAACAGACCTTCAGATACGCAGTATTTT. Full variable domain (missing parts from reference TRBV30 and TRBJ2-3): SQTIHQWPATLVQPVGSPLSLECTVEGTSNPNLYWYRQAAGRGLQLLFYSVGIGQISSEVPQNLSASRPQDRQFILSSKKLLLSDSGFYLCAWSSSNRPSDTQYFGPGTRLTVL.

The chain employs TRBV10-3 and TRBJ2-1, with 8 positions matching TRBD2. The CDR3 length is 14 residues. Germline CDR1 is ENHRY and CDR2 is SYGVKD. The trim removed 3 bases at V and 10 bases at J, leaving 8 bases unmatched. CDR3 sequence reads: CAISDQRELEEQFF. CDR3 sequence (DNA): TGTGCCATCAGTGATCAGCGGGAGTTAGAGGAGCAGTTCTTC.

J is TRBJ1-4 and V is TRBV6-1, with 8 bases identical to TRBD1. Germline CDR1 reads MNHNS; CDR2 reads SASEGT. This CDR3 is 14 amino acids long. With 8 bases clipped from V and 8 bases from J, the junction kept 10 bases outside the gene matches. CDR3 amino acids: CASSPDRAAEKLFF. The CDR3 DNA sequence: TGTGCCAGCTCCCCGGACAGGGCGGCGGAAAAACTGTTTTTT.

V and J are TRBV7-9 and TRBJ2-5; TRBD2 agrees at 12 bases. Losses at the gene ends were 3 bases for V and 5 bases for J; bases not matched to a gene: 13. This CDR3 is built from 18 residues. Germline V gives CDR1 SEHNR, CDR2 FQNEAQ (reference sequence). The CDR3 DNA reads TGTGCCAGCAGCTTCCCGACTAGCGGGGGCCCCGGGGTGGAGACCCAGTACTTC. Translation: CASSFPTSGGPGVETQYF.

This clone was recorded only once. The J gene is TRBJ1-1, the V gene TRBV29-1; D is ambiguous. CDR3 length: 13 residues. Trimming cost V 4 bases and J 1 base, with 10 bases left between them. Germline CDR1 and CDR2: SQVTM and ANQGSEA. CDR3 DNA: TGCAGCGTTGCCCGGGCCGAGAACACTGAAGCTTTCTTT. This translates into CSVARAENTEAFF.

CDR3 residues: CASSPPNRAGGAEAFF. In nucleotides, the CDR3 is TGTGCCAGCTCACCACCTAACAGGGCGGGAGGAGCTGAAGCTTTCTTT. The chain links TRBV18 to TRBJ1-1; tentative D call: TRBD1 (6 bases). The CDR3 contains 16 residues. Trimming stripped 0 bases from V and 6 bases from J, with 17 bases between. From germline, CDR1 is KGHSH and CDR2 LQKENI. Variable domain in full (rest from reference TRBV18 and TRBJ1-1): NAGVMQNPRHLVRRRGQEARLRCSPMKGHSHVYWYRQLPEEGLKFMVYLQKENIIDESGMPKERFSAEFPKEGPSILRIQQVVRGDSAAYFCASSPPNRAGGAEAFFGQGTRLTVV.

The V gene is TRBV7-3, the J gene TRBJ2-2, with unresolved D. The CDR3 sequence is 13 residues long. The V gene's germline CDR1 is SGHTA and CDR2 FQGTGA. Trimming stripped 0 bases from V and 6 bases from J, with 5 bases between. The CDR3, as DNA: TGTGCCAGCAGCTTAACAGGGCCCGGGGAGCTGTTTTTT. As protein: CASSLTGPGELFF.

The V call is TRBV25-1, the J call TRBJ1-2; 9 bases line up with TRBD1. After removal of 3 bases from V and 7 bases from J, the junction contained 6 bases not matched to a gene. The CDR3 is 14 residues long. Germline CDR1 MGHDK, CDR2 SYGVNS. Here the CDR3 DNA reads TGTGCCAGCAGTGACTACAGGGGGCTGGGTGGCTACACCTTC. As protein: CASSDYRGLGGYTF.

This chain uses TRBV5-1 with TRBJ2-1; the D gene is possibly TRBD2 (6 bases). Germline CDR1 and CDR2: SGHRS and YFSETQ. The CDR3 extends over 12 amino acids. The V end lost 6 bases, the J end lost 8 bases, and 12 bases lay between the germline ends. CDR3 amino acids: CASKGSGDEQFF. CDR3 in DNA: TGCGCCAGCAAGGGTAGCGGCGATGAGCAGTTCTTC.

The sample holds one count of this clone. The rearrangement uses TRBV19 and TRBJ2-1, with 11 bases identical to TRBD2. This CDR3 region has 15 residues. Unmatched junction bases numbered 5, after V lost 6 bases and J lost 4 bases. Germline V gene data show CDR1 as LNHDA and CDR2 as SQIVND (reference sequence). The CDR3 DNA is TGTGCCAGTAGACTAGCGGGGGCCCGATACAATGAGCAGTTCTTC. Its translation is CASRLAGARYNEQFF.

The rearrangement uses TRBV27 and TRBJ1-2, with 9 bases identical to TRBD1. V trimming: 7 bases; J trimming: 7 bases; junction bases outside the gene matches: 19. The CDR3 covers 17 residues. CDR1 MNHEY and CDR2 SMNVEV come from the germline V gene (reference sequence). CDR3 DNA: TGTGCCAGCACCTCCCTGGGACAGGGACGGTTCTCAGCTGGCTACACCTTC. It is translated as CASTSLGQGRFSAGYTF.

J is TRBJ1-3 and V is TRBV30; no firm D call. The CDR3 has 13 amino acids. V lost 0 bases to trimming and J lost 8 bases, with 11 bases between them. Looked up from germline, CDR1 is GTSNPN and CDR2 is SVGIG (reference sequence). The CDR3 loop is CAWSVESLDTIYF. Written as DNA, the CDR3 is TGTGCCTGGAGTGTTGAATCATTAGACACCATATATTTT.

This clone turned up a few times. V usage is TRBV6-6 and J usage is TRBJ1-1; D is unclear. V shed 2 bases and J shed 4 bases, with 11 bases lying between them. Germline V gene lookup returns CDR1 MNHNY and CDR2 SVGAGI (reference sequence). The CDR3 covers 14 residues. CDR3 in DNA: TGTGCCAGCAGTTACAACCCCAGGAGCACTGAAGCTTTCTTT. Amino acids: CASSYNPRSTEAFF.

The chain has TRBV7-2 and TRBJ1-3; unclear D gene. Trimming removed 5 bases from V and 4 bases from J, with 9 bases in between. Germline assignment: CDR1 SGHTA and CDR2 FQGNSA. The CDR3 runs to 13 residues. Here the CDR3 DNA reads TGTGCCAGCAGCCTTTGGACCGGAAACACCATATATTTT. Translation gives CASSLWTGNTIYF.

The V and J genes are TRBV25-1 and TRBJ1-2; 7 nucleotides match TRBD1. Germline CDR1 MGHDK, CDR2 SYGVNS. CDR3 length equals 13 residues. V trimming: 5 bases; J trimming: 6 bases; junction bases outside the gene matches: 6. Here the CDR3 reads CASSLQGRDGYTF. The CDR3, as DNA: TGTGCCAGCAGTCTACAGGGGAGGGATGGCTACACCTTC.